A single sample is the source of the 26 T cell receptor beta chains below, sequenced in a study of shared clonotypes between healthy human individuals. TCRdb keeps only in-frame clones here, not all; method: immunoSEQ multiplex PCR. The data contain some 2,100,000 clones, under 95% of them seen just once; the ten biggest clones take up 1.5% to 2%. Terminally differentiated effector memory CD45RA+ cells were excluded from the naive CD8 cells, which were CD45RO-negative and positively selected for CCR7. Material for sequencing was naive CD8+ T cells from PBMCs. Every receptor here comes from a man younger than 35 in good health. Some clones in this sample may be carry-over from other donors' samples.

The chain joins TRBV27 to TRBJ2-1, with 11 bases identical to TRBD2. There are 16 residues in the CDR3. The V gene end was trimmed by 6 bases and the J gene end by 5 bases; junction bases not matched to a gene: 9. The germline CDR1 and CDR2 sequences are MNHEY and SMNVEV (reference sequence). The CDR3 spells CASSRITSGSDNEQFF. The CDR3 DNA sequence: TGTGCCAGCAGCCGAATCACTAGCGGGAGCGACAATGAGCAGTTCTTC.

The rearrangement links TRBV11-2 to TRBJ2-7; TRBD2 matches 7 bases. The V and J ends lost 2 bases and 1 base, in that order; junction bases with no gene match: 14. Germline assignment: CDR1 SGHAT and CDR2 FQNNGV. This CDR3 is 18 amino acids long. CDR3 nucleotide sequence: TGTGCCAGCAGCTTAAGGCCTAACCGGGCTAGCGGATCCTACGAGCAGTACTTC. Protein: CASSLRPNRASGSYEQYF.

This sequence joins TRBV4-2 and TRBJ1-2; D remains unclear. V was cut by 0 bases and J by 5 bases, with 22 bases left in between. The CDR3 totals 18 residues. Per germline, CDR1 LGHNA and CDR2 YNFKEQ. CDR3 residues: CASSQDRTNGRLSYGYTF. As DNA, the CDR3 is TGTGCCAGCAGCCAAGATAGAACGAACGGCAGGCTATCATATGGCTACACCTTC.

V usage is TRBV7-5 and J usage is TRBJ1-4. TRBV7-5 is tagged as a pseudogene. The CDR3 has 16 residues. In DNA form, the CDR3 reads TGTGTCAGAAGCCACTCAATCGGAAATAGTAGTGAAAAACTGTTTTTT. Translation gives CVRSHSIGNSSEKLFF.

This chain connects TRBV27 to TRBJ2-7; D possibly corresponds to TRBD1 (6 bases). Trimming removed 3 bases at V and 0 bases at J, with 12 bases between. Germline V gene sequence: CDR1 MNHEY, CDR2 SMNVEV (reference sequence). The CDR3 has 15 residues. In DNA form, the CDR3 reads TGTGCCAGCAGTTTCACAGGGCCGAGCTCCTACGAGCAGTACTTC. Translating gives CASSFTGPSSYEQYF.

The chain couples TRBV7-9 to TRBJ1-1; 7 nucleotides match TRBD1. The CDR3 sequence is 16 residues long. V lost 6 bases and J lost 0; bases outside the gene matches: 10. Germline CDR1 SEHNR, CDR2 FQNEAQ (reference sequence). CDR3 loop: CASRLTGQIMNTEAFF. The CDR3 region has the DNA TGTGCCAGCAGACTAACGGGACAGATCATGAACACTGAAGCTTTCTTT.

The chain uses TRBV28 and TRBJ2-1; D gene unclear. The CDR3 covers 13 residues. V was cut by 3 bases and J by 8 bases, with 11 bases left in between. Germline CDR1 reads MDHEN; CDR2 reads SYDVKM. The CDR3: CASSFSDTDEQFF. Here the CDR3 DNA reads TGTGCCAGCAGTTTCTCCGATACCGATGAGCAGTTCTTC.

In its sample, this clone was seen once. The rearrangement joins TRBV14 to TRBJ2-2; D perhaps matches TRBD2 (6 bases). Looked up from germline, CDR1 is SGHDN and CDR2 is FVKESK. The CDR3 is 17 amino acids. V dropped 2 bases and J dropped 0 bases, with 13 bases sitting between them. The CDR3: CASSQFVGGANTGELFF. The DNA of the CDR3 is TGTGCCAGCAGCCAATTCGTGGGGGGAGCGAACACCGGGGAGCTGTTTTTT.

The CDR3: CAISERGPLQETQYF. The CDR3 DNA sequence: TGTGCCATCAGTGAGAGGGGACCTCTCCAAGAGACCCAGTACTTC. The chain has TRBV10-3 and TRBJ2-5; D is possibly TRBD1 or TRBD2 (5 bases each). V was clipped by 2 bases and J by 1 base, with 11 bases between them. This CDR3 is built from 15 residues. CDR1 and CDR2 from the germline V gene are ENHRY and SYGVKD.

The J gene is TRBJ2-7, the V gene TRBV4-1, with D maybe TRBD1 (6 bases). This CDR3 has 16 amino acids. V lost 0 bases, J lost 4 bases, and 16 bases lay in between. Germline CDR1 reads MGHRA; CDR2 reads YSYEKL. For the CDR3, the DNA is TGCGCCAGCAGCCAAGAGGACACAGGGACCAGGTACGAGCAGTACTTC. The encoded protein is CASSQEDTGTRYEQYF.

The J gene is TRBJ1-2, the V gene TRBV30; D gene unclear. CDR1 and CDR2 (germline): GTSNPN, SVGIG (reference sequence). Trimming cost V 1 base and J 8 bases, with 11 bases left between them. The CDR3 totals 12 residues. The CDR3 protein is CAWSAQAEGYTF. The CDR3 DNA is TGTGCCTGGAGTGCCCAGGCGGAGGGCTACACCTTC. Looking up the rest from reference TRBV30 and TRBJ1-2 gives the full variable domain: SQTIHQWPATLVQPVGSPLSLECTVEGTSNPNLYWYRQAAGRGLQLLFYSVGIGQISSEVPQNLSASRPQDRQFILSSKKLLLSDSGFYLCAWSAQAEGYTFGSGTRLTVV.

The chain is built from TRBV27 and TRBJ2-3, with 8 bases matching TRBD2. Germline CDR1 MNHEY, CDR2 SMNVEV (reference sequence). The CDR3 totals 15 residues. J was trimmed by 8 bases and V by 1 base; bases with no gene match: 8. The DNA of the CDR3 is TGTGCCAGCAGTTTATATTTCCCGGCGGGGGGTACGCAGTATTTT. As protein: CASSLYFPAGGTQYF.

This chain links TRBV4-1 with TRBJ1-1; D remains unclear. The ends were cut back, 4 bases at V and 1 base at J, with 13 bases in the middle. CDR1 and CDR2 from the germline V gene are MGHRA and YSYEKL. CDR3 length: 15 residues. CDR3 in amino acids: CASSPNGRPNTEAFF. Written as DNA, the CDR3 is TGCGCCAGCAGCCCGAATGGACGCCCGAACACTGAAGCTTTCTTT.

This rearrangement joins TRBV4-1 to TRBJ2-7, with 9 bases fitting TRBD2. The CDR3 is 15 residues long. V was clipped by 4 bases and J by 3 bases; unmatched bases: 7. Germline values: CDR1 MGHRA, CDR2 YSYEKL. The CDR3: CASSLEREANYEQYF. In DNA form, the CDR3 reads TGCGCCAGCAGCCTGGAGCGGGAGGCCAACTACGAGCAGTACTTC.

This clone was seen a few times. V gene TRBV19 combines with J gene TRBJ1-1; possible D gene TRBD1, 5 bases. Trimming cost V 4 bases and J 0 bases, with 9 bases left between them. The CDR3 has 14 amino acids. Germline V lookup: CDR1 LNHDA, CDR2 SQIVND (reference sequence). The DNA for the CDR3 is TGTGCCAGTAGTAGCACAGGAGTGAACACTGAAGCTTTCTTT. Its protein product is CASSSTGVNTEAFF.

In this sample, this clone turned up a few times. This rearrangement joins TRBV11-2 to TRBJ1-4, with D possibly TRBD1 on 6 matching bases. The V gene lost 6 bases and the J gene lost 13 bases, with 18 bases spanning the gap. Germline CDR1 and CDR2: SGHAT and FQNNGV. The CDR3 runs to 13 residues. CDR3 sequence (DNA): TGTGCCAGCAGTTGGGCCTCGGGGGCGGGACTGTTTTTT. Translation gives CASSWASGAGLFF.

Concerning this clone itself: A read error may account for a junction end that differs from germline. The chain is built from TRBV29-1 and TRBJ2-7, with TRBD1 matching over 11 bases. Germline CDR1 SQVTM, CDR2 ANQGSEA. The CDR3 has 14 residues. The CDR3 reads CSVKGTGGYDEQYF. DNA of the CDR3: TGTAGCGTGAAAGGGACAGGGGGGTACGACGAGCAGTACTTC.

The chain employs TRBV7-6 and TRBJ1-3; TRBD1 aligns across 9 bases. Trimming cost V 4 bases and J 3 bases; bases outside gene matches: 19. The CDR3 totals 20 residues. Germline lookup yields CDR1 SGHVS and CDR2 FNYEAQ. CDR3 nucleotide sequence: TGTGCCAGCAGCTCCTACCGGGACAGGGTAATTCAACCGAATGGAAACACCATATATTTT. It encodes CASSSYRDRVIQPNGNTIYF.

This clone appeared a single time. The chain couples TRBV14 to TRBJ2-7, with D unclear. Germline V CDR1 and CDR2: SGHDN, FVKESK. The CDR3 totals 13 residues. V was trimmed by 0 bases and J by 0 bases, leaving 3 bases between them. The CDR3 sequence: CASSQDPSYEQYF. The CDR3, as DNA: TGTGCCAGCAGCCAAGATCCCTCCTACGAGCAGTACTTC.

The CDR3 bases are TGTGCCAGCAGCTATACTAGCGGGAGGATGCACGAGCAGTACTTC. It encodes CASSYTSGRMHEQYF. This chain uses TRBV7-3 with TRBJ2-7; 12 bases agree with TRBD2. J gave up 5 bases and V 4 bases, and 6 bases lay outside the gene matches. The CDR3 spans 15 residues. Germline assignment: CDR1 SGHTA and CDR2 FQGTGA.

The CDR3 nucleotides are TGTGCCAGCAGTGCATTAAGGACTAGCGGAGTACACGAGCAGTACTTC. It specifies CASSALRTSGVHEQYF. The chain carries TRBV27 and TRBJ2-7; 10 bases are a match to TRBD2. CDR3 length equals 16 residues. Germline CDR1 is MNHEY and CDR2 is SMNVEV (reference sequence). The V segment lost 5 bases and the J segment 5 bases; nucleotides outside the gene matches: 12.

This clone showed up just once. This chain connects TRBV28 to TRBJ2-1; D is perhaps TRBD2 (5 bases). The CDR3 is made up of 14 amino acids. V lost 5 bases to trimming and J lost 8 bases, with 16 bases between them. Germline V lookup: CDR1 MDHEN, CDR2 SYDVKM. The CDR3 sequence is CASSLAGEKDEQFF. Written as DNA, the CDR3 is TGTGCCAGCAGTCTAGCCGGGGAAAAGGATGAGCAGTTCTTC.

This clone has a handful of counts. The genes are TRBV30 and TRBJ1-2; D gene ambiguous. The CDR3 consists of 15 residues. Trimming left V 0 bases short and J 4 bases short, with 15 bases between. Germline V gene lookup returns CDR1 GTSNPN and CDR2 SVGIG (reference sequence). CDR3 DNA sequence: TGTGCCTGGAGTGTTCACGCATTGGATGGCTATGGCTACACCTTC. Translating gives CAWSVHALDGYGYTF.

The genes are TRBV7-8 and TRBJ2-2; D ambiguous. The CDR3 loop spans 13 amino acids. Germline V lookup: CDR1 SGHVS, CDR2 FQNEAQ. The V end lost 7 bases, the J end lost 2 bases, and 8 bases lay between the germline ends. CDR3 bases: TGTGCCAGCAATCTGGTTAACACCGGGGAGCTGTTTTTT. It codes for CASNLVNTGELFF. The full variable domain, completed using reference TRBV7-8 and TRBJ2-2, is GAGVSQSPRYKVAKRGQDVALRCDPISGHVSLFWYQQALGQGPEFLTYFQNEAQLDKSGLPSDRFFAERPEGSVSTLKIQRTQQEDSAVYLCASNLVNTGELFFGEGSRLTVL.

V and J are TRBV5-6 and TRBJ1-4; D is uncertain. The V gene's germline CDR1 is SGHDT and CDR2 YYEEEE. This CDR3 is built from 15 residues. V gave up 0 bases and J gave up 5 bases, with 11 bases separating them. Written as DNA, the CDR3 is TGTGCCAGCAGCTTGGAAGCCGAGAGAAATGAAAAACTGTTTTTT. Its protein is CASSLEAERNEKLFF.

This clone appeared a single time. The chain uses TRBV27 and TRBJ2-3; D perhaps matches TRBD2 (6 bases). Trimming shortened V by 5 bases and J by 5 bases, and 14 bases separated the two germline ends. Germline loops: CDR1 MNHEY, CDR2 SMNVEV (reference sequence). The CDR3 is 14 amino acids. In DNA form, the CDR3 reads TGTGCCAGCAGTGTTGGGGGAGGTCTAGATACGCAGTATTTT. This codes for CASSVGGGLDTQYF.